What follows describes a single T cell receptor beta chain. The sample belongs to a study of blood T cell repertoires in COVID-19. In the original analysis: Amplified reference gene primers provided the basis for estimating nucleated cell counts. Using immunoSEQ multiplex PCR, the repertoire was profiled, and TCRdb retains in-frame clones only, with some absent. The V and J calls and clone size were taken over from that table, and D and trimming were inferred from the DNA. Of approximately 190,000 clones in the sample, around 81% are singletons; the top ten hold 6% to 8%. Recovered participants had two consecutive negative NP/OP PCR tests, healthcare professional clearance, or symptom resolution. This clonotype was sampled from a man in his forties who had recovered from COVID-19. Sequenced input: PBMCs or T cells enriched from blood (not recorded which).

CDR3 sequence (DNA): TGTGCCAGCAGCTTATGGGGGGTAGCTAACTATGGCTACACCTTC. It translates to CASSLWGVANYGYTF. V usage is TRBV13 and J usage is TRBJ1-2; maybe TRBD1 (5 bases). The CDR3 runs to 15 residues. From germline, CDR1 is PRHDT and CDR2 FYEKMQ (reference sequence). Between the trimmed V and J ends, which lost 2 bases and 0 bases, there was a span of 10 bases.